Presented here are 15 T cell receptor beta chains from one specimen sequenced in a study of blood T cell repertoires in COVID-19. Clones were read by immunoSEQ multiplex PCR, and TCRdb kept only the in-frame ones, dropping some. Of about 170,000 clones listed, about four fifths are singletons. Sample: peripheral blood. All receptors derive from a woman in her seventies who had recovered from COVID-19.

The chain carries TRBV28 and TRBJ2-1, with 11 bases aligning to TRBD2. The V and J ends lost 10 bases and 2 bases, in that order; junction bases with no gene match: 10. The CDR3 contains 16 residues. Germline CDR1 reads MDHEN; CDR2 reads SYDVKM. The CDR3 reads CATRLAGIGPYNEQFF. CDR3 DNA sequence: TGTGCCACCCGACTAGCGGGAATTGGGCCCTACAATGAGCAGTTCTTC. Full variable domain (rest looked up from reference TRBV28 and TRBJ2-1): DVKVTQSSRYLVKRTGEKVFLECVQDMDHENMFWYRQDPGLGLRLIYFSYDVKMKEKGDIPEGYSVSREKKERFSLILESASTNQTSMYLCATRLAGIGPYNEQFFGPGTRLTVL.

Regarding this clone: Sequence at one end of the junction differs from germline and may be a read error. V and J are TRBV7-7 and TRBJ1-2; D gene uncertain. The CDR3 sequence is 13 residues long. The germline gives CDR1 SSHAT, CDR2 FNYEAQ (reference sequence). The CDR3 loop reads CASSPQEGYGYTF. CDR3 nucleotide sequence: TGTGCTAGCAGCCCCCAAGAGGGCTATGGCTACACCTTC.

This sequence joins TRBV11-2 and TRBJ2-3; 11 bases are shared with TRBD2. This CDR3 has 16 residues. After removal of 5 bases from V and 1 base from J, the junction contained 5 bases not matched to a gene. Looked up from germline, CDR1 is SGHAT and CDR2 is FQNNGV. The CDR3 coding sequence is TGTGCCAGCAGCCCGGGACTAGCGGCCCGCACAGATACGCAGTATTTT. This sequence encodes CASSPGLAARTDTQYF.

The CDR3 sequence: CASSLDRREAFF. The DNA of the CDR3 is TGTGCCAGCAGCTTGGACAGACGTGAAGCTTTCTTT. The rearrangement links TRBV7-2 to TRBJ1-1, with D perhaps matching TRBD1 (6 bases). Germline-derived CDR1 and CDR2 are SGHTA and FQGNSA. The CDR3 runs to 12 residues. The V and J ends lost 3 bases and 7 bases respectively, with 9 bases between them.

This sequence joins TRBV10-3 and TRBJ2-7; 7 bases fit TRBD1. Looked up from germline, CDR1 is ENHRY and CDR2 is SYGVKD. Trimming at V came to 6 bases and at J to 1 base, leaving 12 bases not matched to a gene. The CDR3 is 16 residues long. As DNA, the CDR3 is TGTGCCATCAGCAGCCTGTCGGACAGGAAATCCTACGAGCAGTACTTC. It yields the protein CAISSLSDRKSYEQYF.

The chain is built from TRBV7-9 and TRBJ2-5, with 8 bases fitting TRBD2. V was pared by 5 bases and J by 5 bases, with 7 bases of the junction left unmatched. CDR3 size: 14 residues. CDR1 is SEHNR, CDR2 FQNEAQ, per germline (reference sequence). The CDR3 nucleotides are TGTGCCAGCAGCCCGGGCCCGGGAGGGGAGACCCAGTACTTC. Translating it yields CASSPGPGGETQYF.

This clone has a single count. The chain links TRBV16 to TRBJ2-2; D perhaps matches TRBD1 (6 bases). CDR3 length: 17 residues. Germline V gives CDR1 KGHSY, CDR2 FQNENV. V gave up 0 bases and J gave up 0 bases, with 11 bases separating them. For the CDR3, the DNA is TGTGCCAGCAGCCAATCGAGAGACAGGCCGAACACCGGGGAGCTGTTTTTT. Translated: CASSQSRDRPNTGELFF.

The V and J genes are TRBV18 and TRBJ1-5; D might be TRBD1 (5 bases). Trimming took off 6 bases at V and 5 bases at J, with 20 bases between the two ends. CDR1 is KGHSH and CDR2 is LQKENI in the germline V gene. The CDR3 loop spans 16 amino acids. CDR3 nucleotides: TGTGCCAGCTCCCTAAAAGTAGGGGATGGGTATCAGCCCCAGCATTTT. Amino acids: CASSLKVGDGYQPQHF.

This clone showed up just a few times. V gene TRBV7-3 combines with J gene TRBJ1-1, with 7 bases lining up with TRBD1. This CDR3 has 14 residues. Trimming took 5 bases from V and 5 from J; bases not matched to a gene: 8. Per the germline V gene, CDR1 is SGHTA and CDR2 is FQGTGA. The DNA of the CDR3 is TGTGCCAGCAGCCCCACAGGGGCCAATACTGAAGCTTTCTTT. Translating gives CASSPTGANTEAFF.

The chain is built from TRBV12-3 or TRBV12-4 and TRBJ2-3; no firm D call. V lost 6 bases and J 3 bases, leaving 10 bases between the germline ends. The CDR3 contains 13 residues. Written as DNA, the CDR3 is TGTGCCAGCAGGCTCCAGAGGACAGATACGCAGTATTTT. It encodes CASRLQRTDTQYF.

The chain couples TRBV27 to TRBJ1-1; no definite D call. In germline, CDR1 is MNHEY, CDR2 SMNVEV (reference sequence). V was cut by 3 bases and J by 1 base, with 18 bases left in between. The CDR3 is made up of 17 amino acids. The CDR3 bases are TGTGCCAGCAGTTTGGGGAGAGGGTTCCCTCCGAACACTGAAGCTTTCTTT. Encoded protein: CASSLGRGFPPNTEAFF.

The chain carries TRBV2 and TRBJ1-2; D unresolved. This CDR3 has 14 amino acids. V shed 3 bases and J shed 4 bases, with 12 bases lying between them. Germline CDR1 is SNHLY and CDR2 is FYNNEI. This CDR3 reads CASSEEGTSYGYTF. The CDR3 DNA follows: TGTGCCAGCAGTGAGGAGGGTACCTCCTATGGCTACACCTTC. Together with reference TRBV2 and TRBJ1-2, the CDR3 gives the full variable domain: EPEVTQTPSHQVTQMGQEVILRCVPISNHLYFYWYRQILGQKVEFLVSFYNNEISEKSEIFDDQFSVERPDGSNFTLKIRSTKLEDSAMYFCASSEEGTSYGYTFGSGTRLTVV.

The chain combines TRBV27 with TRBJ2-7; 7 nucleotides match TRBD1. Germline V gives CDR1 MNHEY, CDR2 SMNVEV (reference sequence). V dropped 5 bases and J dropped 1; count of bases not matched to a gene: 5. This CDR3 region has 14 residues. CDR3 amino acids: CASSPGTVSYEQYF. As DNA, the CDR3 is TGTGCCAGCAGTCCAGGGACAGTTTCCTACGAGCAGTACTTC.

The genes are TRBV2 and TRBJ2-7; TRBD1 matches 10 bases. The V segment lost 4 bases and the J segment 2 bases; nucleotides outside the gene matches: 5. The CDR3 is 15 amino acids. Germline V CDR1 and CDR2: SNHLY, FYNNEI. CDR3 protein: CASSGTGTGAYEQYF. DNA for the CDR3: TGTGCCAGCAGTGGAACCGGGACAGGGGCCTACGAGCAGTACTTC.

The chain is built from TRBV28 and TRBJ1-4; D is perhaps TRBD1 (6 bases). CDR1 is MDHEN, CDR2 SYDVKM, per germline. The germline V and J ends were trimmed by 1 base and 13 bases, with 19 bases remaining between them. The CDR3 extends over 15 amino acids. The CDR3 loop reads CASSLSTGYLRGLFF. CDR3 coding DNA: TGTGCCAGCAGTTTATCTACAGGGTACCTTCGGGGACTGTTTTTT.